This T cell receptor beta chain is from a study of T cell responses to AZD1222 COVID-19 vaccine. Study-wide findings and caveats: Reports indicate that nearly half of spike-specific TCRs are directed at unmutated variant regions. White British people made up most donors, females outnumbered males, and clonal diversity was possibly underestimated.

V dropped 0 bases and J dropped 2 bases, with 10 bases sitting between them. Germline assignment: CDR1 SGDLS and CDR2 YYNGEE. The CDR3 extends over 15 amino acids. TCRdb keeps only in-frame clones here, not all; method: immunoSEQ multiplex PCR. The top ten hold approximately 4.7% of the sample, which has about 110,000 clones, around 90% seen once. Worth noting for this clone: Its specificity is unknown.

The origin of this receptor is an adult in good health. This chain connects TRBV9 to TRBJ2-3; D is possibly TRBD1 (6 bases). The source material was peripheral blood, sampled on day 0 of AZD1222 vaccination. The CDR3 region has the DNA TGTGCCAGCAGCGTAGCAGGGGACCCCACAGATACGCAGTATTTT. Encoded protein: CASSVAGDPTDTQYF.